The source of this T cell receptor beta chain is a study of CD8 T cells in Susac syndrome. Study-wide points: The study's TCR sequencing and HLA analysis drew on a certain number of individuals. That number was acknowledged as relatively small.

TEMRA cells underwent FACS enrichment and CD8+ and CD4+ T cells underwent negative isolation. A remark on this clonotype: The antigen is unknown.

Random hexamers served to reverse transcribe about 0.5 to 1 ug RNA. TCRdb reanalysed the immunoSEQ multiplex PCR reads using MiXCR and keeps one entry per CDR3 protein. In the table there are 330,000 or so distinct CDR3 sequences, approximately 85% of which are singletons. The germline CDR1 and CDR2 sequences are DFQATT and SNEGSKA (reference sequence). V trimming: 3 bases; J trimming: 8 bases; junction bases outside the gene matches: 8. This CDR3 spans 14 amino acids. Sequencing was performed on CD8+ T cells from PBMCs. This sequence was found in a human donor with multiple sclerosis. The genes are TRBV20-1 and TRBJ2-1; 9 bases fit TRBD1. DNA of the CDR3: TGCAGTGCTAGGGGGACCGGGACAGGGCATGAGCAGTTCTTC. This sequence encodes CSARGTGTGHEQFF.